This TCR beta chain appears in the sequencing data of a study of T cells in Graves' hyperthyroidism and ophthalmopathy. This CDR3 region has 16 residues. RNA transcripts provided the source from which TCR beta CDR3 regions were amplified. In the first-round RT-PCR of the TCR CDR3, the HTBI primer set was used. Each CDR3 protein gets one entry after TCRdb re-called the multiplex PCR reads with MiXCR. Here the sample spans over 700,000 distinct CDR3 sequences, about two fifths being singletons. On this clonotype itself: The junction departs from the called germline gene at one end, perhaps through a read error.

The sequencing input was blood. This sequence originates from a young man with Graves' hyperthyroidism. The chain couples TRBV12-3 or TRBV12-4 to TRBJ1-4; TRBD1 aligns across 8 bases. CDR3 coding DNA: TGCGCCAGCAGCCGTGGACAGGGACCTTATGTGGAAAAACTGTTTTTT. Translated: CASSRGQGPYVEKLFF.